This T cell receptor beta chain was sequenced in a study of T cells in Graves' hyperthyroidism and ophthalmopathy. About this clonotype itself: Its antigen is unidentified.

Overall study findings and caveats: For ophthalmopathy, model prediction preceded onset by a median roughly 6.3 months. Most clonotypes expanded in thyroid above 0.001 were likewise present in blood. Ophthalmopathy stood apart from stable hyperthyroidism in a 13 V-J model.

RNA transcripts gave rise to amplified TCR beta CDR3 regions. HTBI primers drove first-round RT-PCR of the TCR CDR3. TCRdb recomputed calls from the multiplex PCR reads with MiXCR, one row per CDR3 protein. The profile shows 550,000 to 700,000 distinct CDR3 sequences, 46% of them singletons. This CDR3 is built from 15 residues. Trimming stripped 8 bases from V and 7 bases from J, with 20 bases between. Germline V gene sequence: CDR1 SNHLY, CDR2 FYNNEI. Diagnoses used clinical symptoms, serum thyroxine and TRAb, thyroid ultrasound and orbital computed tomography. This TCR came from an adult woman with Graves' disease, either hyperthyroidism or ophthalmopathy (not recorded which). The sequencing input was peripheral blood or thyroid tissue (not recorded which). This chain joins TRBV2 and TRBJ2-2; a weak D match, TRBD2 (6 bases). The CDR3 is CASSPTGVIGGELFF. DNA of the CDR3: TGTGCCAGCTCACCAACGGGAGTCATAGGCGGGGAGCTGTTTTTT.